Below, 22 T cell receptor beta chains from the same sample are listed, as sequenced in a study of T-cell reconstitution after alpha-beta-depleted transplantation in children. A TCRbeta library incorporating unique molecular identifiers was prepared. TCRdb independently ran MiXCR on the PCR reads; one entry per CDR3 protein. The profile shows approximately 290,000 distinct CDR3 sequences, 9.5% to 13% of them singletons. This specimen was peripheral blood, taken 180 days after TCRalphabeta/CD19-depleted stem cell transplant. Receptors were obtained from a male patient between 2 and 9 years old who had a stem cell transplant for chronic granulomatous disease, so the T cells may come from the graft donor.

Ten or more counts support this clonotype. This sequence joins TRBV28 and TRBJ2-2; D gene ambiguous. V gave up 4 bases and J gave up 3 bases, with 6 bases separating them. The CDR3 runs to 13 residues. Germline V gene sequence: CDR1 MDHEN, CDR2 SYDVKM. This CDR3 is CASSYSYTGELFF. CDR3 nucleotide sequence: TGTGCCAGCAGTTACAGTTACACCGGGGAGCTGTTTTTT.

The table lists this clonotype with many counts. The chain employs TRBV11-2 and TRBJ1-1, with D possibly being TRBD1 (6 bases). The ends were cut back, 3 bases at V and 1 base at J, with 9 bases in the middle. CDR3 length: 14 residues. Germline V lookup: CDR1 SGHAT, CDR2 FQNNGV. The chain's CDR3 is CASSLGHKNTEAFF. In nucleotides, the CDR3 is TGTGCCAGCAGCTTGGGACACAAGAACACTGAAGCTTTCTTT.

At least ten counts were recorded for this clonotype. The CDR3: CASSFGQGGAFF. The CDR3 DNA follows: TGTGCCAGCAGCTTCGGACAGGGCGGGGCTTTCTTT. This chain links TRBV7-9 with TRBJ1-1; TRBD1 agrees at 8 bases. Germline V gene sequence: CDR1 SEHNR, CDR2 FQNEAQ (reference sequence). The CDR3 is 12 amino acids. With 3 bases clipped from V and 11 bases from J, the junction kept 5 bases outside the gene matches.

This clonotype was counted ten times or more. The chain employs TRBV5-1 and TRBJ2-7; D perhaps matches TRBD1 (8 bases). Germline values: CDR1 SGHRS, CDR2 YFSETQ. CDR3 length: 14 residues. Trimming pared 0 bases from V and 5 bases from J, leaving 12 bases between. The CDR3 coding sequence is TGCGCCAGCAGCTTGGAACAGGGGGGGGACGAGCAGTACTTC. This encodes CASSLEQGGDEQYF.

As to this clonotype: One base away lies a much larger clone, so this may be a sequencing read error. The chain joins TRBV6-5 to TRBJ2-5; TRBD1 matches at 7 bases. With V trimmed by 0 bases and J by 5 bases, 6 bases remained unmatched. The CDR3 contains 15 residues. Germline V gene lookup returns CDR1 MNHEY and CDR2 SVGAGI. CDR3 amino acids: CASSYSSGGGETQYF. The DNA of the CDR3 is TGTGCCAGCAGTTACTCGTCAGGGGGTGGCGAGACCCAGTACTTC.

This clonotype was recorded many times. The V and J genes are TRBV18 and TRBJ2-7; D uncertain. V lost 3 bases and J 3 bases, leaving 12 bases between the germline ends. Germline values: CDR1 KGHSH, CDR2 LQKENI. This CDR3 region has 14 residues. CDR3: CASSPDPDRYEQYF. In nucleotides, the CDR3 is TGTGCCAGCTCACCTGACCCGGACCGCTACGAGCAGTACTTC.

In its sample, this clonotype was seen many times. The chain joins TRBV5-1 to TRBJ2-7; 7 bases are a match to TRBD1. V trimming: 0 bases; J trimming: 0 bases; junction bases outside the gene matches: 3. The CDR3 runs 15 residues. Germline-derived CDR1 and CDR2 are SGHRS and YFSETQ. CDR3 amino acids: CASSLVQGSSYEQYF. The CDR3 DNA sequence: TGCGCCAGCAGCTTGGTACAGGGGAGCTCCTACGAGCAGTACTTC.

This clonotype was seen ten or more times. V and J are TRBV5-1 and TRBJ1-1; possibly TRBD1 for D (6 bases). The CDR3 spans 14 residues. CDR1 and CDR2 (germline): SGHRS, YFSETQ. V lost 4 bases and J 2 bases, leaving 12 bases between the germline ends. CDR3 DNA sequence: TGCGCCAGCAGCGGCGAACAGGGAAACACTGAAGCTTTCTTT. It codes for CASSGEQGNTEAFF.

A word on this clonotype: Mismatch with germline at one junction end may stem from a read error. The chain carries TRBV27 and TRBJ2-1; D remains ambiguous. CDR1 MNHEY and CDR2 SMNVEV come from the germline V gene (reference sequence). The CDR3 has 13 residues. CDR3 in DNA: TGTGCCAGCAGTTTAACTGGGAACAATCAGCAGTTCTTC. Its translation is CASSLTGNNQQFF.

As for this clonotype: It is likely a read error, because the conserved phenylalanine at the end of the CDR3 is missing. The rearrangement uses TRBV12-3 or TRBV12-4 and TRBJ2-1, with 12 bases aligning to TRBD2. The CDR3 totals 14 residues. J lost 6 bases, V lost 6 bases, and 3 bases had no gene match. CDR3: CASSGLAGFNEQFS. CDR3 coding DNA: TGTGCCAGCAGCGGACTAGCGGGGTTCAATGAGCAGTTCTCC.

This clonotype was counted many times. The genes are TRBV7-9 and TRBJ1-1, with 9 positions matching TRBD1. This CDR3 is 14 amino acids long. The germline V gene encodes CDR1 SEHNR and CDR2 FQNEAQ (reference sequence). Trimming took 6 bases from V and 5 from J; bases not matched to a gene: 7. The CDR3 DNA reads as TGTGCCAGCAGATCTCGACAGGGGGGGACTGAAGCTTTCTTT. Residues: CASRSRQGGTEAFF.

This clonotype was recorded at least ten times. The rearrangement joins TRBV20-1 to TRBJ1-1; D gene unclear. V gave up 0 bases and J gave up 1 base, with 9 bases separating them. This CDR3 is built from 14 residues. The germline V gene has CDR1 DFQATT and CDR2 SNEGSKA (reference sequence). CDR3 sequence reads: CSARDRNANTEAFF. The CDR3 coding sequence is TGCAGTGCTAGAGATCGGAACGCGAACACTGAAGCTTTCTTT.

This clonotype was counted at least ten times. This chain links TRBV12-3 or TRBV12-4 with TRBJ2-1; possible D gene TRBD2, 6 bases. This CDR3 has 14 amino acids. Trimming shortened V by 8 bases and J by 10 bases, and 21 bases separated the two germline ends. The CDR3 nucleotides are TGTGCCAGCCTCGAGGGTAGCGGCGTGAAGGAGCAGTTCTTC. Translated: CASLEGSGVKEQFF.

This clonotype was seen many times. This chain joins TRBV25-1 and TRBJ2-5, with 7 bases identical to TRBD2. Unmatched junction bases numbered 11, after V lost 1 base and J lost 6 bases. In germline, CDR1 is MGHDK, CDR2 SYGVNS. CDR3 length: 16 residues. CDR3 amino acids: CASSESIGRGMKTQYF. CDR3 nucleotide sequence: TGTGCCAGCAGTGAATCAATAGGGAGGGGTATGAAGACCCAGTACTTC.

CDR3 bases: TGCGCCAGCAGAACAGCGAACACCGGGGAGCTGTTTTTT. This sequence encodes CASRTANTGELFF. V and J are TRBV5-1 and TRBJ2-2; D ambiguous. The CDR3 extends over 13 amino acids. The V gene lost 5 bases and the J gene lost 0 bases, with 5 bases spanning the gap. Germline V gives CDR1 SGHRS, CDR2 YFSETQ.

This clonotype was found many times. The rearrangement joins TRBV5-4 to TRBJ2-5, with 7 nucleotides matching TRBD1. This CDR3 comprises 14 residues. V lost 2 bases to trimming and J lost 3 bases; unmatched junction nucleotides: 4. CDR1 is SGHNT and CDR2 is YYREEE in the germline V gene (reference sequence). The DNA for the CDR3 is TGTGCCAGCAGCTTTTGGGACAGAGAAGAGACCCAGTACTTC. The encoded protein is CASSFWDREETQYF.

The sample holds many counts of this clonotype. The chain uses TRBV5-5 and TRBJ2-5, with 10 bases aligning to TRBD1. Trimming at V came to 4 bases and at J to 5 bases, leaving 8 bases not matched to a gene. The V gene's germline CDR1 is SGHKS and CDR2 YYEKEE (reference sequence). CDR3 length: 15 amino acids. The DNA of the CDR3 is TGTGCCAGCAGCCCGACAGGGGGCTATCAGGAGACCCAGTACTTC. Its protein product is CASSPTGGYQETQYF. Using reference TRBV5-5 and TRBJ2-5 for the parts outside the CDR3, the full variable domain is DAGVTQSPTHLIKTRGQQVTLRCSPISGHKSVSWYQQVLGQGPQFIFQYYEKEERGRGNFPDRFSARQFPNYSSELNVNALLLGDSALYLCASSPTGGYQETQYFGPGTRLLVL.

This clonotype came up many times. The rearrangement joins TRBV28 to TRBJ2-5; possibly TRBD2 for D (6 bases). The CDR3 loop spans 15 amino acids. V was clipped by 6 bases and J by 5 bases, with 19 bases between them. Germline V gene sequence: CDR1 MDHEN, CDR2 SYDVKM. DNA of the CDR3: TGTGCCAGCAGGACCTCGGAGGGTTGGAGGGAGACCCAGTACTTC. This gives the protein CASRTSEGWRETQYF.

The sample holds many counts of this clonotype. The chain recombines TRBV28 with TRBJ2-1; possible D gene TRBD1, 7 bases. Between the trimmed V and J ends, which lost 3 bases and 9 bases, there was a span of 12 bases. The CDR3 is 13 residues long. Germline V gene lookup returns CDR1 MDHEN and CDR2 SYDVKM. CDR3 loop: CASSFQGGGEQFF. In DNA, the CDR3 is TGTGCCAGCAGTTTCCAGGGGGGAGGTGAGCAGTTCTTC.

This clonotype was detected a few times. J is TRBJ2-3 and V is TRBV4-2; D gene ambiguous. Germline V gives CDR1 LGHNA, CDR2 YNFKEQ. The CDR3 has 13 residues. V lost 0 bases and J 3 bases, leaving 4 bases between the germline ends. The CDR3, as DNA: TGTGCCAGCAGCCAAGATCTTACAGATACGCAGTATTTT. This codes for CASSQDLTDTQYF.

Many counts were recorded for this clonotype. This rearrangement joins TRBV12-3 or TRBV12-4 to TRBJ2-1; TRBD2 might be the D (6 bases). The CDR3 extends over 15 amino acids. Between the trimmed V and J ends, which lost 6 bases and 3 bases, there was a span of 15 bases. CDR3 loop: CASRTGTLSYNEQFF. The CDR3 bases are TGTGCCAGCAGGACCGGGACTCTCAGCTACAATGAGCAGTTCTTC.

V and J are TRBV12-3 or TRBV12-4 and TRBJ2-3; the D gene is possibly TRBD1 (6 bases). Trimming removed 0 bases from V and 0 bases from J, with 16 bases in between. The CDR3 is made up of 18 amino acids. The DNA of the CDR3 is TGTGCCAGCAGTTTAGCGCTTAGGACAGCTACTAGCACAGATACGCAGTATTTT. Protein: CASSLALRTATSTDTQYF.